The 3 T cell receptor beta chains below come from one sample, sequenced in a study of T cell clones after liver transplantation. The method was immunoSEQ multiplex PCR; TCRdb's version includes in-frame clones alone and lacks a portion of them. The repertoire holds fewer than 110,000 clones, under 90% seen once, with less than 3% in the top ten. The source material was CD4+ T cells from blood, sampled about 50 months after liver transplant. The receptors here all came from a human patient who received a liver transplant. The graft donor may have given rise to some T cells.

The V gene is TRBV7-6, the J gene TRBJ2-7, with D hard to call. The germline CDR1 and CDR2 sequences are SGHVS and FNYEAQ. This CDR3 has 14 residues. The V gene lost 2 bases and the J gene lost 3 bases, with 11 bases spanning the gap. CDR3 residues: CASSLSLAGYEQYF. CDR3 DNA sequence: TGTGCCAGCAGCTTATCGCTGGCTGGCTACGAGCAGTACTTC.

The chain has TRBV27 and TRBJ1-2; 12 bases agree with TRBD1. The trim removed 6 bases at V and 8 bases at J, leaving 19 bases unmatched. The CDR3 consists of 18 residues. Germline V CDR1 and CDR2: MNHEY, SMNVEV (reference sequence). CDR3 loop: CASSLEASWDRGLEGYTF. DNA for the CDR3: TGTGCCAGCAGCCTAGAAGCCTCCTGGGACAGGGGGCTCGAGGGCTACACCTTC.

The chain is built from TRBV4-2 and TRBJ1-5, with D tentatively TRBD1 (6 bases). The CDR3 spans 15 residues. V lost 2 bases and J lost 4, with 12 bases in between. Per the germline V gene, CDR1 is LGHNA and CDR2 is YNFKEQ. As DNA, the CDR3 is TGTGCCAGCAGCCAACGAAGGGGGGGGAATCAGCCCCAGCATTTT. This gives the protein CASSQRRGGNQPQHF.